These T cell receptor beta chains were read from a single sample in a study of beta chain features in type 1 diabetes. TCRdb keeps only in-frame clones here, not all; method: immunoSEQ multiplex PCR. There are around 500,000 clones in the sample; 11% occur only once, and over 0.04% lies in the top ten. Specimen: naive CD4+ T cells from blood. Source of these receptors: a woman between 18 and 30 years old in good health. Both conserved end residues are part of each CDR3. Fields, in order: V gene, clone size, J gene, D gene, CDR3 protein, CDR3 DNA. D genes are given only for firm matches. Size is stated for part of the rows, as once, few or many counts, or as a class when the clone is expanded.

V: TRBV25-1
size: -
J: TRBJ2-2
D: -
CDR3: CASSEWQGPNTGELFF
DNA: TGTGCCAGCAGTGAATGGCAGGGGCCGAACACCGGGGAGCTGTTTTTT

V: TRBV7-9
size: -
J: TRBJ2-2
D: -
CDR3: CASGQSSGELFF
DNA: TGTGCCAGCGGTCAGTCTTCCGGGGAGCTGTTTTTT

V: TRBV10-3
size: many
J: TRBJ2-1
D: TRBD2
CDR3: CAISEGASGKGPEQFF
DNA: TGTGCCATCAGTGAGGGGGCTAGCGGGAAGGGACCTGAGCAGTTCTTC

V: TRBV7-8
size: -
J: TRBJ2-5
D: -
CDR3: CASSEYSGEETQYF
DNA: TGTGCCAGCAGCGAATATAGTGGCGAAGAGACCCAGTACTTC

V: TRBV13
size: few
J: TRBJ2-7
D: -
CDR3: CASSLEVYGSPYEQYF
DNA: TGTGCCAGCAGCTTAGAAGTTTACGGGAGCCCCTACGAGCAGTACTTC

V: TRBV2
size: many
J: TRBJ2-3
D: -
CDR3: CASSDTDTQYF
DNA: TGTGCCAGCAGTGACACAGATACGCAGTATTTT

V: TRBV11-1
size: -
J: TRBJ2-3
D: -
CDR3: CASSHGRAYSTDTQYF
DNA: TGTGCCAGCAGCCATGGTCGGGCATATAGCACAGATACGCAGTATTTT

V: TRBV30
size: few
J: TRBJ1-1
D: TRBD1
CDR3: CAWDRANTEAFF
DNA: TGTGCCTGGGACAGGGCGAACACTGAAGCTTTCTTT

V: TRBV7-9
size: -
J: TRBJ2-5
D: -
CDR3: CASSDSSGEETQYF
DNA: TGTGCCAGCAGCGATTCAAGCGGAGAAGAGACCCAGTACTTC

V: TRBV19
size: -
J: TRBJ2-5
D: -
CDR3: CASSIVVGGETQYF
DNA: TGTGCCAGTAGTATTGTAGTCGGGGGAGAGACCCAGTACTTC

V: TRBV2
size: -
J: TRBJ2-7
D: TRBD2
CDR3: CASSRTSGRFSYEQYF
DNA: TGTGCCAGCAGTCGGACTAGCGGGAGGTTCTCCTACGAGCAGTACTTC

V: TRBV18
size: -
J: TRBJ1-1
D: -
CDR3: CASSQPGRNTEAFF
DNA: TGTGCCAGCTCACAACCGGGACGGAACACTGAAGCTTTCTTT

V: TRBV6-5
size: few
J: TRBJ2-1
D: TRBD1
CDR3: CASSLDRGLYNEQFF
DNA: TGTGCCAGCAGCCTGGACAGGGGACTCTACAATGAGCAGTTCTTC

V: TRBV5-6
size: few
J: TRBJ2-6
D: -
CDR3: CASSLWQGNLANVLTF
DNA: TGTGCCAGCAGCTTGTGGCAGGGCAATTTGGCCAACGTCCTGACTTTC

V: TRBV11-2
size: -
J: TRBJ2-5
D: -
CDR3: CASSLMARQETQYF
DNA: TGTGCCAGCAGCTTAATGGCCCGCCAAGAGACCCAGTACTTC